These T cell receptor beta chains were read from a single sample in a study of blood T cell repertoires in COVID-19. Assay: immunoSEQ multiplex PCR; the TCRdb copy retains only in-frame clones and omits some. The sample carries roughly 120,000 clones, approximately 87% recorded once. The sequenced sample consisted of peripheral blood. Receptors originate from a man in his 70s who had recovered from COVID-19. Both conserved end residues are part of each CDR3. The D gene is left open where the match is weak. Clone sizes are given selectively: once, few, many, or a class where the clone is expanded.

v_gene	j_gene	len	d_gene	abundance	CDR3nt	CDR3aa
TRBV3-1/TRBV3-2	TRBJ2-3	14	TRBD2	.	TGTGCCAGCAGCCGGACTAGCGGGGCAGATACGCAGTATTTT	CASSRTSGADTQYF
TRBV15	TRBJ2-1	17	TRBD2	.	TGTGCCACCAGCAGAGATCGCGGGCTAGCGGGAGGGTTTGAGCAGTTCTTC	CATSRDRGLAGGFEQFF
TRBV30	TRBJ1-2	13	.	.	TGTGCCTGGAGTGTAGGGGGAAGGTTGGGCTACACCTTC	CAWSVGGRLGYTF
TRBV11-2	TRBJ1-3	16	.	.	TGTGCCAGCAGCTTAATTACACTCCGACAAGGAAACACCATATATTTT	CASSLITLRQGNTIYF
TRBV5-6	TRBJ1-1	14	.	.	TGTGCCAGCAGCAACAGACGGGAGAACACTGAAGCTTTCTTT	CASSNRRENTEAFF
TRBV29-1	TRBJ1-2	15	TRBD1	.	TGCAGCGTTGACGGAACTGGGACAGGGGGAAATGGCTACACCTTC	CSVDGTGTGGNGYTF
TRBV3-1/TRBV3-2	TRBJ2-3	15	TRBD2	few	TGTGCCAGCAGCCGAACTAGCGGGGGCACAGATACGCAGTATTTT	CASSRTSGGTDTQYF
TRBV6-5	TRBJ1-1	15	.	.	TGTGCCAGCAGTTACTCGTGGGGGGGTAGCACTGAAGCTTTCTTT	CASSYSWGGSTEAFF
TRBV29-1	TRBJ1-2	10	.	.	TGCAGCGCTACGGGAATGATCCAGAGCTTC	CSATGMIQSF
TRBV5-5	TRBJ1-2	15	TRBD1	few	TGTGCCAGCAGCTTGGCTGGGACAGCGCCCTATGGCTACACCTTC	CASSLAGTAPYGYTF
TRBV28	TRBJ1-1	14	.	once	TGTGCCAGCAGTGAGGTACGGTTAGACAGAAGTTTTTCCTTT	CASSEVRLDRSFSF
TRBV3-1/TRBV3-2	TRBJ2-5	14	.	.	TGTGCCAGCAGCCAAGTAACAACCCCAGAGACCCAGTACTTC	CASSQVTTPETQYF
TRBV5-1	TRBJ2-7	14	.	.	TGCGCCAGCAGCTGGGCAGGGGACACCTACGAGCAGTACTTC	CASSWAGDTYEQYF